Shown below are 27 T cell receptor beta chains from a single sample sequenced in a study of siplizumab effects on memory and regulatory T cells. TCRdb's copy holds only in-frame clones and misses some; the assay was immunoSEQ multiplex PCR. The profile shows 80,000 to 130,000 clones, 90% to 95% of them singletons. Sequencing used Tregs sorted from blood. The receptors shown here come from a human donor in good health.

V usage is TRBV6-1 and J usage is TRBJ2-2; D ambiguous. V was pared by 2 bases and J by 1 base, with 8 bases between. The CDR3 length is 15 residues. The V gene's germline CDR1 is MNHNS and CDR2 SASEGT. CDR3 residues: CASSEQPGNTGELFF. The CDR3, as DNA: TGTGCCAGCAGTGAACAGCCAGGGAACACCGGGGAGCTGTTTTTT.

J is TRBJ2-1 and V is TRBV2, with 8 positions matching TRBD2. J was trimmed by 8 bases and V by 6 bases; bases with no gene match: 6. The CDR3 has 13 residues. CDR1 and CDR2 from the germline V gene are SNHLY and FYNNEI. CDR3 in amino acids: CASRAGTSDEQFF. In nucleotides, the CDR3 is TGTGCCAGCAGAGCCGGGACTAGTGATGAGCAGTTCTTC.

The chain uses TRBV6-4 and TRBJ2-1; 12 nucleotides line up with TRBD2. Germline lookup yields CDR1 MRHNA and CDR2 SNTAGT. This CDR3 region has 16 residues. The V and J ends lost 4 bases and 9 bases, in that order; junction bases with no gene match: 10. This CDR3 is CASSGLLAGGRTEQFF. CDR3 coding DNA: TGTGCCAGCAGTGGCCTCCTAGCGGGAGGGCGGACTGAGCAGTTCTTC.

CDR3 loop: CASSPKNNYEQYF. The CDR3 coding sequence is TGTGCCAGCAGTCCTAAAAACAACTACGAGCAGTACTTC. V and J are TRBV27 and TRBJ2-7; D gene uncertain. Germline V gives CDR1 MNHEY, CDR2 SMNVEV (reference sequence). V gave up 5 bases and J gave up 3 bases, with 11 bases separating them. This CDR3 comprises 13 residues.

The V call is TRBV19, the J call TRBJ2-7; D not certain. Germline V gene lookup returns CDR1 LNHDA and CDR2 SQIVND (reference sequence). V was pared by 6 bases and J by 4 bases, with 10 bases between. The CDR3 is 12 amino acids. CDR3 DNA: TGTGCCAGTAGCCCACGAAGGTACGAGCAGTACTTC. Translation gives CASSPRRYEQYF.

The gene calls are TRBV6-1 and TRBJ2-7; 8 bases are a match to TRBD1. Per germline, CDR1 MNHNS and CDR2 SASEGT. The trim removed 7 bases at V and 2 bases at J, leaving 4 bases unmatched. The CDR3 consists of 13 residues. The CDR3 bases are TGTGCCAGCAAATACAGGGGGACCTACGAGCAGTACTTC. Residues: CASKYRGTYEQYF.

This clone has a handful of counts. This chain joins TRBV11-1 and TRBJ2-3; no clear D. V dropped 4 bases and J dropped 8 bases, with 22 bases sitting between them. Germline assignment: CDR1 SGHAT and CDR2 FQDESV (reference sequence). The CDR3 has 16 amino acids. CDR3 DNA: TGTGCCAGCAGCTCAAGGAACAGATTAATCGCGGTTACGCAGTATTTT. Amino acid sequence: CASSSRNRLIAVTQYF.

CDR3 region: CASTHYSGSTQYF. The DNA of the CDR3 is TGTGCCAGCACCCATTATAGCGGGAGTACGCAGTATTTT. The chain uses TRBV11-1 and TRBJ2-3, with 9 bases identical to TRBD2. Germline V gene sequence: CDR1 SGHAT, CDR2 FQDESV (reference sequence). J was trimmed by 8 bases and V by 7 bases; bases with no gene match: 7. CDR3 length: 13 amino acids.

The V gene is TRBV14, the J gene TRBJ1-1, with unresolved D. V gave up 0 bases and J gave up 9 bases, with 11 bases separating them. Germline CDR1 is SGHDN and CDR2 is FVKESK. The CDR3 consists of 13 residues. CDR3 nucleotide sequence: TGTGCCAGCAGCCAAGAAATGGCTGTTCAAGCTTTCTTT. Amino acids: CASSQEMAVQAFF. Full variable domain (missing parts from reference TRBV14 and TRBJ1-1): EAGVTQFPSHSVIEKGQTVTLRCDPISGHDNLYWYRRVMGKEIKFLLHFVKESKQDESGMPNNRFLAERTGGTYSTLKVQPAELEDSGVYFCASSQEMAVQAFFGQGTRLTVV.

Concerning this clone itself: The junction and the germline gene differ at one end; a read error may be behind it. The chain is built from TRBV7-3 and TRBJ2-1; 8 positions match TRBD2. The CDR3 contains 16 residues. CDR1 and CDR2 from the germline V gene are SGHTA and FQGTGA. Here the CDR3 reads CANSPLAGPSPREQFF. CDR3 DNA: TGTGCCAACAGCCCCCTAGCGGGTCCCTCTCCGAGGGAGCAGTTCTTC.

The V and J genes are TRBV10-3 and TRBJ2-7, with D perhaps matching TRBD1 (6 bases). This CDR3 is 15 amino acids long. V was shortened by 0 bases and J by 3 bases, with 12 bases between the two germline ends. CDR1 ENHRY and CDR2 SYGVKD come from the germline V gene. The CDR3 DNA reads TGTGCCATCAGTGAGTCGGCCCAGGGGCTCTACGAGCAGTACTTC. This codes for CAISESAQGLYEQYF.

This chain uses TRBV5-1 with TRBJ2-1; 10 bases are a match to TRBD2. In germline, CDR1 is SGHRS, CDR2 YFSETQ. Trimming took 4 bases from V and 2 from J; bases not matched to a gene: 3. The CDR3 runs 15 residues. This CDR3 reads CASSAGLATYNEQFF. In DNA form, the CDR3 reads TGCGCCAGCAGCGCGGGACTAGCGACCTACAATGAGCAGTTCTTC. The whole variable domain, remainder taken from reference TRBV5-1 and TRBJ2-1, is KAGVTQTPRYLIKTRGQQVTLSCSPISGHRSVSWYQQTPGQGLQFLFEYFSETQRNKGNFPGRFSGRQFSNSRSEMNVSTLELGDSALYLCASSAGLATYNEQFFGPGTRLTVL.

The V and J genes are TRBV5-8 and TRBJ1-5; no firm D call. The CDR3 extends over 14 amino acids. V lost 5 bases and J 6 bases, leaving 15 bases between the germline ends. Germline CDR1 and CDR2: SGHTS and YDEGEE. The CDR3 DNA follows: TGTGCCAGCAGTCGGTGGTCCGGTGGTCAGCCCCAGCATTTT. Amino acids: CASSRWSGGQPQHF.

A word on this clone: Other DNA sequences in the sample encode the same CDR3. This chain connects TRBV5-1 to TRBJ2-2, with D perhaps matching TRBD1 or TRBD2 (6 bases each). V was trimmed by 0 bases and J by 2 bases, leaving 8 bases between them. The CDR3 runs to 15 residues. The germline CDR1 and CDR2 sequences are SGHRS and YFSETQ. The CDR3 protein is CASSLGGANTGELFF. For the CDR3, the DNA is TGCGCCAGCAGCTTGGGGGGGGCTAACACCGGGGAGCTGTTTTTT.

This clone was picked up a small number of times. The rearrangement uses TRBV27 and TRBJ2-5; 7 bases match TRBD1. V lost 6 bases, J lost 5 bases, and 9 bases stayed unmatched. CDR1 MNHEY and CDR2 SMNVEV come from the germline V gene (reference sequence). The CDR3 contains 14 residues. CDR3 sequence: CASRRHDRVETQYF. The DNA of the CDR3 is TGTGCCAGCAGACGTCACGACAGGGTCGAGACCCAGTACTTC.

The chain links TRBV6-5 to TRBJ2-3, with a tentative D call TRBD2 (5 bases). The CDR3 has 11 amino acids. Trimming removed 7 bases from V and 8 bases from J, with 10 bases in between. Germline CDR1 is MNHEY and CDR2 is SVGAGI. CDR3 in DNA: TGTGCCAGCACCGTAGGAGGTACGCAGTATTTT. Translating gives CASTVGGTQYF.

The CDR3 reads CASSLLLAEGFEQYF. The CDR3 region has the DNA TGCGCCAGCAGCTTGTTACTGGCGGAGGGATTTGAGCAGTACTTC. This chain connects TRBV5-1 to TRBJ2-7; possible D gene TRBD2, 6 bases. V dropped 1 base and J dropped 7 bases, with 18 bases sitting between them. In germline, CDR1 is SGHRS, CDR2 YFSETQ. The CDR3 is 15 residues long.

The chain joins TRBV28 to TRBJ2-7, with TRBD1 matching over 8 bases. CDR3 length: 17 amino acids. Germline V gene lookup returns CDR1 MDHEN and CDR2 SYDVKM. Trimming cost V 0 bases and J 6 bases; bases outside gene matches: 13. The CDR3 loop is CASSLWQGAFKSAEQYF. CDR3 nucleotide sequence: TGTGCCAGCAGTTTATGGCAGGGGGCGTTCAAGTCGGCCGAGCAGTACTTC.

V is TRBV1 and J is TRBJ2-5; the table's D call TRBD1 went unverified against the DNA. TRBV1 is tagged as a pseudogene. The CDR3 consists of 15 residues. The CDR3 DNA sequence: TGCACCAGCAGCCAGGGGCCTCCGCCACAAGAGACCCAGTACTTC. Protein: CTSSQGPPPQETQYF.

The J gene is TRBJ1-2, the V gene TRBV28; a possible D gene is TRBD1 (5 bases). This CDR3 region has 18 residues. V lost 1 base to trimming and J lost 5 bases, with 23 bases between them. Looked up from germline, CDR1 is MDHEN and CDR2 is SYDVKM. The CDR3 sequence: CASSLSGLVSDETYGYTF. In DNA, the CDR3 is TGTGCCAGCAGTTTATCAGGGTTGGTGTCAGATGAAACTTATGGCTACACCTTC.

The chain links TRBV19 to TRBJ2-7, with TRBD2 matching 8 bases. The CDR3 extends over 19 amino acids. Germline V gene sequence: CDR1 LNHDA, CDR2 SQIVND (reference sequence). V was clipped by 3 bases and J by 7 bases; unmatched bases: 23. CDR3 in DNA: TGTGCCAGTAGTATCTCCCCAGCGGGGGTCGGACTTATTGGCAAGGAGCAGTACTTC. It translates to CASSISPAGVGLIGKEQYF.

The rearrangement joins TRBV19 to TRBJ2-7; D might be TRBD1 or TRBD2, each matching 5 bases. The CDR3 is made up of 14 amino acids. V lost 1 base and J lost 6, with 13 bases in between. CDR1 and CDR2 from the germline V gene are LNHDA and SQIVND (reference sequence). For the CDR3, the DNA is TGTGCCAGTAGTATAGGGGGGTCGACGGTCGAGCAGTACTTC. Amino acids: CASSIGGSTVEQYF.

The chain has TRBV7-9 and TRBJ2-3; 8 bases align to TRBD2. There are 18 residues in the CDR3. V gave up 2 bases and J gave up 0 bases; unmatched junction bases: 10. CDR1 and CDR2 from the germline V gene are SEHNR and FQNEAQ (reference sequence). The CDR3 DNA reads TGTGCCAGCAGCTTACCGTTGACGGGAGGGACTAGCACAGATACGCAGTATTTT. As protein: CASSLPLTGGTSTDTQYF.

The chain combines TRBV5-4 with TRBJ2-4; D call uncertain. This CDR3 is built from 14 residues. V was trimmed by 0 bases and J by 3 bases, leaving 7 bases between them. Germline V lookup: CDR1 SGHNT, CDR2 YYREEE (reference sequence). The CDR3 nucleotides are TGTGCCAGCAGCTTGGAAGGGAACAAAAACATTCAGTACTTC. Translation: CASSLEGNKNIQYF.

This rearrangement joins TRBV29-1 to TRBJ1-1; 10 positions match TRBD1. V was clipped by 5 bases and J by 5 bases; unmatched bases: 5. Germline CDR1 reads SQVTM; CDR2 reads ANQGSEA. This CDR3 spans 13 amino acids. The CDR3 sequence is CSVRGTGDTEAFF. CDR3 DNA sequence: TGCAGCGTTCGCGGGACAGGGGATACTGAAGCTTTCTTT.

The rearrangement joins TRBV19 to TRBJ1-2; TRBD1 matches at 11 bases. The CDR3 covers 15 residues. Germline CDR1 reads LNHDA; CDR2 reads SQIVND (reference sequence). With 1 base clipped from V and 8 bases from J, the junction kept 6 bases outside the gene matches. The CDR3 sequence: CASSIGTGGAEGYTF. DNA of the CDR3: TGTGCCAGTAGTATAGGGACAGGGGGCGCGGAAGGCTACACCTTC.

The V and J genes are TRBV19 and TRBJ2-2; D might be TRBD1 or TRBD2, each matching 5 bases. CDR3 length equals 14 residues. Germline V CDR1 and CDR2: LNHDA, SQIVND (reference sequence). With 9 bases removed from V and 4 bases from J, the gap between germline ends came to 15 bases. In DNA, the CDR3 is TGTGCCAGCCTACGAGGGGCGGGCACCGGGGAGCTGTTTTTT. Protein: CASLRGAGTGELFF.